Below are 27 T cell receptor beta chains sequenced from a single sample in a study of T cell changes during pregnancy in multiple sclerosis. Assay used: immunoSEQ multiplex PCR; TCRdb lists only in-frame clones, some missing. This table has some 50,000 clones, 85% to 90% appearing once. This specimen consisted of peripheral blood, obtained in the first trimester of pregnancy. All receptors come from a female donor in good health, enrolled as a control in a pregnancy study.

This clone occurred a few times. CDR3 region: CASSHRLGTGASGAFF. The CDR3, as DNA: TGTGCCAGCAGCCATCGCCTTGGGACAGGGGCATCTGGAGCTTTCTTT. The chain has TRBV4-2 and TRBJ1-1; 10 nucleotides line up with TRBD1. The CDR3 totals 16 residues. J lost 10 bases, V lost 3 bases, and 14 bases had no gene match. Germline V gives CDR1 LGHNA, CDR2 YNFKEQ.

The gene calls are TRBV11-3 and TRBJ2-3; 10 positions match TRBD2. Germline V CDR1 and CDR2: SGHNT, YENEEA. V lost 2 bases, J lost 4 bases, and 3 bases stayed unmatched. The CDR3 totals 15 residues. The CDR3: CASSLSGRAPDTQYF. CDR3 in DNA: TGTGCCAGCAGCTTAAGCGGGAGGGCCCCAGATACGCAGTATTTT. The variable domain in full, completed from reference TRBV11-3 and TRBJ2-3, reads EAGVVQSPRYKIIEKKQPVAFWCNPISGHNTLYWYLQNLGQGPELLIRYENEEAVDDSQLPKDRFSAERLKGVDSTLKIQPAELGDSAVYLCASSLSGRAPDTQYFGPGTRLTVL.

The V gene is TRBV6-5, the J gene TRBJ2-4; TRBD2 matches 8 bases. J lost 1 base, V lost 0 bases, and 2 bases had no gene match. The CDR3 covers 16 residues. Germline V gene sequence: CDR1 MNHEY, CDR2 SVGAGI. CDR3 loop: CASSYSGLGAKNIQYF. The CDR3, as DNA: TGTGCCAGCAGTTACTCGGGACTAGGGGCCAAAAACATTCAGTACTTC.

V gene TRBV6-4 combines with J gene TRBJ2-3; D possibly corresponds to TRBD2 (6 bases). Trimming shortened V by 3 bases and J by 0 bases, and 10 bases separated the two germline ends. The CDR3 extends over 15 amino acids. CDR1 is MRHNA, CDR2 SNTAGT, per germline. CDR3 nucleotide sequence: TGTGCCAGCAGTGAAGCCGGGACTAGCACAGATACGCAGTATTTT. Translation: CASSEAGTSTDTQYF.

V usage is TRBV30 and J usage is TRBJ2-5, with D perhaps matching TRBD1 (6 bases). Germline lookup yields CDR1 GTSNPN and CDR2 SVGIG (reference sequence). The CDR3 has 13 amino acids. V was clipped by 2 bases and J by 1 base, with 8 bases between them. The CDR3 reads CAWSRGTQETQYF. DNA for the CDR3: TGTGCCTGGAGTAGGGGGACCCAAGAGACCCAGTACTTC.

The rearrangement joins TRBV29-1 to TRBJ2-3; possible D gene TRBD2, 7 bases. V was shortened by 7 bases and J by 1 base, with 15 bases between the two germline ends. The CDR3 sequence is 14 residues long. The germline gives CDR1 SQVTM, CDR2 ANQGSEA. The CDR3 nucleotides are TGCAGCGCCGCTTGGGGGGGCGGCACAGATACGCAGTATTTT. Amino acids: CSAAWGGGTDTQYF.

The J gene is TRBJ2-7, the V gene TRBV7-3, with D maybe TRBD2 (6 bases). The CDR3 is made up of 14 amino acids. Trimming shortened V by 0 bases and J by 2 bases, and 8 bases separated the two germline ends. Germline V gives CDR1 SGHTA, CDR2 FQGTGA. The CDR3 nucleotides are TGTGCCAGCAGCTTAACGGCTAGCGCCTACGAGCAGTACTTC. Its translation is CASSLTASAYEQYF.

The chain couples TRBV19 to TRBJ2-7; TRBD1 matches at 8 bases. The CDR3 spans 14 residues. Trimming cost V 10 bases and J 0 bases; bases outside gene matches: 8. Germline V gene sequence: CDR1 LNHDA, CDR2 SQIVND (reference sequence). The CDR3 bases are TGTGCCACCCGCCGGACAGGGAACTCCTACGAGCAGTACTTC. Amino acid sequence: CATRRTGNSYEQYF.

The J gene is TRBJ2-1, the V gene TRBV5-1; 7 bases match TRBD2. Germline values: CDR1 SGHRS, CDR2 YFSETQ. The CDR3 runs 16 residues. Germline trimming cut 4 bases from V and 3 bases from J; bases unmatched to any gene: 10. CDR3 DNA: TGCGCCAGCAGCCCGACCGGGGACTATGACTACAATGAGCAGTTCTTC. This sequence encodes CASSPTGDYDYNEQFF.

The chain has TRBV7-9 and TRBJ1-2, with 12 nucleotides matching TRBD1. J was trimmed by 6 bases and V by 0 bases; bases with no gene match: 8. Germline V CDR1 and CDR2: SEHNR, FQNEAQ (reference sequence). This CDR3 has 17 amino acids. The CDR3 loop is CASSLAVGTGGRDGYTF. In nucleotides, the CDR3 is TGTGCCAGCAGCTTAGCAGTGGGGACAGGGGGCCGGGATGGCTACACCTTC. The full variable domain, completed using reference TRBV7-9 and TRBJ1-2, is DTGVSQNPRHKITKRGQNVTFRCDPISEHNRLYWYRQTLGQGPEFLTYFQNEAQLEKSRLLSDRFSAERPKGSFSTLEIQRTEQGDSAMYLCASSLAVGTGGRDGYTFGSGTRLTVV.

The V and J genes are TRBV19 and TRBJ2-1; 8 bases match TRBD1. This CDR3 comprises 11 residues. The V segment lost 4 bases and the J segment 13 bases; nucleotides outside the gene matches: 3. Germline assignment: CDR1 LNHDA and CDR2 SQIVND (reference sequence). CDR3 sequence reads: CASSNRGRQFF. The DNA of the CDR3 is TGTGCCAGTAGTAACAGGGGGAGACAGTTCTTC.

The chain is built from TRBV7-9 and TRBJ1-6; D ambiguous. This CDR3 has 16 residues. CDR1 and CDR2 from the germline V gene are SEHNR and FQNEAQ (reference sequence). V lost 6 bases, J lost 8 bases, and 20 bases lay in between. CDR3 sequence (DNA): TGTGCCAGCAGTCAGATAATGGACTCCGTGGATTCACCCCTCCACTTT. Its protein product is CASSQIMDSVDSPLHF.

The count of this clone is one. J is TRBJ2-7 and V is TRBV11-2; perhaps TRBD2 as D (5 bases). The length of the CDR3 is 13 residues. Trimming left V 0 bases short and J 7 bases short, with 10 bases between. The V gene's germline CDR1 is SGHAT and CDR2 FQNNGV. CDR3 coding DNA: TGTGCCAGCAGCTTAGACGCACGGGATGAGCAGTACTTC. This encodes CASSLDARDEQYF.

This clone turned up a few times. J is TRBJ1-1 and V is TRBV18; the match to TRBD1 covers 9 bases. Trimming at V came to 3 bases and at J to 1 base, leaving 0 bases not matched to a gene. CDR1 KGHSH and CDR2 LQKENI come from the germline V gene. The CDR3 runs 14 residues. CDR3 in amino acids: CASSPGQGNTEAFF. The CDR3 DNA is TGTGCCAGCTCACCGGGACAGGGGAACACTGAAGCTTTCTTT.

This chain connects TRBV5-4 to TRBJ2-7; 10 positions agree with TRBD2. Germline V gene data show CDR1 as SGHNT and CDR2 as YYREEE (reference sequence). This CDR3 is 16 amino acids long. V lost 2 bases and J lost 4; bases outside the gene matches: 9. The CDR3 loop reads CASSLTRGLARYEQYF. In nucleotides, the CDR3 is TGTGCCAGCAGCTTAACCCGGGGACTAGCGAGATACGAGCAGTACTTC.

The chain carries TRBV6-6 and TRBJ1-4, with D perhaps TRBD1 (6 bases). This CDR3 is built from 16 residues. V was clipped by 2 bases and J by 8 bases, with 18 bases between them. Germline CDR1 and CDR2: MNHNY and SVGAGI (reference sequence). The DNA of the CDR3 is TGTGCCAGCAGTTACCACAGGGCGGTGGTTGAAGAAAAACTGTTTTTT. Protein sequence: CASSYHRAVVEEKLFF.

V usage is TRBV28 and J usage is TRBJ2-7; possibly TRBD1 for D (5 bases). The CDR3 is 13 amino acids. The germline CDR1 and CDR2 sequences are MDHEN and SYDVKM. The V and J ends lost 5 bases and 0 bases respectively, with 8 bases between them. The CDR3 protein is CASSGAISYEQYF. The CDR3 DNA sequence: TGTGCCAGCAGTGGGGCCATCTCCTACGAGCAGTACTTC.

The chain employs TRBV2 and TRBJ2-7, with D tentatively TRBD1 (5 bases). Between the trimmed V and J ends, which lost 2 bases and 2 bases, there was a span of 13 bases. Germline CDR1 is SNHLY and CDR2 is FYNNEI. The CDR3 runs 15 residues. The CDR3 nucleotides are TGTGCCAGCAGTGAAAACAGGACCCCTACCTACGAGCAGTACTTC. Residues: CASSENRTPTYEQYF.

As DNA, the CDR3 is TGCAGCGTTGGGAGGGGACAGGGCGCGGGATATGGCTACACCTTC. This encodes CSVGRGQGAGYGYTF. J is TRBJ1-2 and V is TRBV29-1; 9 nucleotides line up with TRBD1. Germline loops: CDR1 SQVTM, CDR2 ANQGSEA. V dropped 4 bases and J dropped 5; count of bases not matched to a gene: 11. The CDR3 is made up of 15 amino acids. The whole variable domain, remainder taken from reference TRBV29-1 and TRBJ1-2, is SAVISQKPSRDICQRGTSLTIQCQVDSQVTMMFWYRQQPGQSLTLIATANQGSEATYESGFVIDKFPISRPNLTFSTLTVSNMSPEDSSIYLCSVGRGQGAGYGYTFGSGTRLTVV.

The rearrangement uses TRBV19 and TRBJ1-3; weak D call: TRBD1 (5 bases). The CDR3 has 14 residues. Germline V CDR1 and CDR2: LNHDA, SQIVND (reference sequence). The germline V and J ends were trimmed by 9 bases and 0 bases, with 12 bases remaining between them. CDR3 in DNA: TGTGCCAGCGTACAGGTAAACTCTGGAAACACCATATATTTT. Its protein is CASVQVNSGNTIYF. The variable domain in full, completed from reference TRBV19 and TRBJ1-3, reads DGGITQSPKYLFRKEGQNVTLSCEQNLNHDAMYWYRQDPGQGLRLIYYSQIVNDFQKGDIAEGYSVSREKKESFPLTVTSAQKNPTAFYLCASVQVNSGNTIYFGEGSWLTVV.

The chain links TRBV6-4 to TRBJ2-3; 8 bases fit TRBD2. V lost 3 bases and J lost 2; bases outside the gene matches: 4. CDR1 MRHNA and CDR2 SNTAGT come from the germline V gene. The CDR3 extends over 15 amino acids. The CDR3 sequence is CASSEGGGSTDTQYF. For the CDR3, the DNA is TGTGCCAGCAGTGAAGGCGGGGGGTCCACAGATACGCAGTATTTT.

This rearrangement joins TRBV2 to TRBJ2-5, with a tentative D call TRBD2 (6 bases). Germline lookup yields CDR1 SNHLY and CDR2 FYNNEI. Trimming shortened V by 0 bases and J by 2 bases, and 10 bases separated the two germline ends. The CDR3 covers 15 residues. The CDR3: CASSEARGRQETQYF. DNA for the CDR3: TGTGCCAGCAGTGAAGCGCGGGGCAGGCAAGAGACCCAGTACTTC.

This rearrangement joins TRBV6-1 to TRBJ1-6, with D maybe TRBD1 (5 bases). V lost 4 bases to trimming and J lost 7 bases, with 14 bases between them. CDR1 and CDR2 from the germline V gene are MNHNS and SASEGT. The CDR3 consists of 15 residues. CDR3 nucleotides: TGTGCCAGCAGTGCCAGGGTCGGGGGAAATTCACCCCTCCACTTT. Its translation: CASSARVGGNSPLHF.

The V and J genes are TRBV28 and TRBJ1-1, with 7 bases lining up with TRBD1. The CDR3 runs 12 residues. The germline CDR1 and CDR2 sequences are MDHEN and SYDVKM. The trim removed 7 bases at V and 5 bases at J, leaving 4 bases unmatched. The CDR3 protein is CASIQQGTEAFF. In DNA form, the CDR3 reads TGTGCCAGCATTCAACAGGGGACTGAAGCTTTCTTT.

CDR3 DNA: TGTGCCAGCAGCGAGAGGTCAGGGCCGAATGAGCAGTTCTTC. This gives the protein CASSERSGPNEQFF. V usage is TRBV9 and J usage is TRBJ2-1; TRBD1 is a possible D gene (5 bases). Trimming removed 3 bases from V and 7 bases from J, with 14 bases in between. The CDR3 is made up of 14 amino acids. The germline gives CDR1 SGDLS, CDR2 YYNGEE.

The chain has TRBV18 and TRBJ1-5; TRBD1 matches at 8 bases. CDR1 and CDR2 (germline): KGHSH, LQKENI. The CDR3 spans 14 residues. V dropped 4 bases and J dropped 5; count of bases not matched to a gene: 4. The CDR3 nucleotides read TGTGCCAGCTCACTAGGACAGGGTGATCAGCCCCAGCATTTT. It specifies CASSLGQGDQPQHF. The full variable domain, its missing parts supplied by reference TRBV18 and TRBJ1-5, is NAGVMQNPRHLVRRRGQEARLRCSPMKGHSHVYWYRQLPEEGLKFMVYLQKENIIDESGMPKERFSAEFPKEGPSILRIQQVVRGDSAAYFCASSLGQGDQPQHFGDGTRLSIL.

The chain employs TRBV4-1 and TRBJ1-1; D not certain. In germline, CDR1 is MGHRA, CDR2 YSYEKL. There are 15 residues in the CDR3. V gave up 2 bases and J gave up 2 bases, with 12 bases separating them. The CDR3 spells CASSQSFRGNTEAFF. CDR3 sequence (DNA): TGCGCCAGCAGCCAAAGTTTCCGGGGAAACACTGAAGCTTTCTTT.